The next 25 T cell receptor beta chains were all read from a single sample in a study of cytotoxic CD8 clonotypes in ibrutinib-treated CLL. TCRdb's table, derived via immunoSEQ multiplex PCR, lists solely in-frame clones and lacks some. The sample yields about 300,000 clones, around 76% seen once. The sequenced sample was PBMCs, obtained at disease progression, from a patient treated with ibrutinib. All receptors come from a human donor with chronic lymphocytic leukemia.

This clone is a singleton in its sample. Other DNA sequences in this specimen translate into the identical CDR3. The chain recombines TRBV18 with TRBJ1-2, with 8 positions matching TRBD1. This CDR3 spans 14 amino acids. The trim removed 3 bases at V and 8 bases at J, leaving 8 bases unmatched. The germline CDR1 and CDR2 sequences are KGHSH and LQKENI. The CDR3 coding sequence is TGTGCCAGCTCACCCGGACAGGGTTGGGGAGGCTACACCTTC. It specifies CASSPGQGWGGYTF.

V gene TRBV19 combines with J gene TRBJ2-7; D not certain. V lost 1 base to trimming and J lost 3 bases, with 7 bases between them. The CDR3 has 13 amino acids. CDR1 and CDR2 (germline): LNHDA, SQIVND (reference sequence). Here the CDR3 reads CASSIGLLYEQYF. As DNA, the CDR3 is TGTGCCAGTAGTATAGGACTCCTCTACGAGCAGTACTTC.

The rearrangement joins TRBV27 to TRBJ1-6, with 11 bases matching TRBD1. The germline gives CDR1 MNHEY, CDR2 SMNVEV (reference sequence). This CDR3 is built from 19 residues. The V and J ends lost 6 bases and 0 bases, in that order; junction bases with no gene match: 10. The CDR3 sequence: CASSRSGQGVSSYNSPLHF. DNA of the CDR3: TGTGCCAGCAGCCGCTCGGGACAGGGGGTGAGCTCCTATAATTCACCCCTCCACTTT.

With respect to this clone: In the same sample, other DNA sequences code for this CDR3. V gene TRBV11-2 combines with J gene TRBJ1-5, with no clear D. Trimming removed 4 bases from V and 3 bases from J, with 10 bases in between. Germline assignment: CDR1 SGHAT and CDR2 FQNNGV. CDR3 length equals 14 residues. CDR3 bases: TGTGCCAGCAGCTCAGACGGAGCCAATCAGCCCCAGCATTTT. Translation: CASSSDGANQPQHF. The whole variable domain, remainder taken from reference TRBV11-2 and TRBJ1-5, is EAGVAQSPRYKIIEKRQSVAFWCNPISGHATLYWYQQILGQGPKLLIQFQNNGVVDDSQLPKDRFSAERLKGVDSTLKIQPAKLEDSAVYLCASSSDGANQPQHFGDGTRLSIL.

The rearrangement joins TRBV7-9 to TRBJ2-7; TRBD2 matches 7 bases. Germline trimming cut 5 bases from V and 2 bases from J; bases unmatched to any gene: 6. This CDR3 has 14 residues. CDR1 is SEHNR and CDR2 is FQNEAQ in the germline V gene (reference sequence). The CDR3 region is CASSDFRGAYEQYF. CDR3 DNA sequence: TGTGCCAGCAGCGATTTCCGGGGGGCCTACGAGCAGTACTTC.

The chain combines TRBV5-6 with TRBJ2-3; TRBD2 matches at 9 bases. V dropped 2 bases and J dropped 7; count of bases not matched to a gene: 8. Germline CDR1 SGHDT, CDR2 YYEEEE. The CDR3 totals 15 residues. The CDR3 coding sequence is TGTGCCAGCAGCTTCAGGACTAGCGAATCTAATACGCAGTATTTT. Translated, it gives CASSFRTSESNTQYF.

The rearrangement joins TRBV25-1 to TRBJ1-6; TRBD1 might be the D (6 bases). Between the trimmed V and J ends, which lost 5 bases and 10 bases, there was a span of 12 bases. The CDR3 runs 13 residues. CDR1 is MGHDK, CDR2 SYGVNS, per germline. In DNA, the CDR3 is TGTGCCAGCAGTATTTCAGGGGAGTCACCCCTCCACTTT. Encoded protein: CASSISGESPLHF.

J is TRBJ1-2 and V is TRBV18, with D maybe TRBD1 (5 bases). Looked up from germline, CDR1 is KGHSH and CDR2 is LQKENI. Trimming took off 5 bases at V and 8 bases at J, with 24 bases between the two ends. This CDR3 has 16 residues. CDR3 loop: CASSTLRGGTMRGYTF. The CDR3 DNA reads TGTGCCAGCTCAACCCTGCGTGGGGGAACTATGAGAGGCTACACCTTC.

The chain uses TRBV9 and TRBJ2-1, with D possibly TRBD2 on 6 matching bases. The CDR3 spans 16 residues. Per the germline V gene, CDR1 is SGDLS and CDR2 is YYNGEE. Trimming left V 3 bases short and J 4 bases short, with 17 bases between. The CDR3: CASSASTGTHYNEQFF. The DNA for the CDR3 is TGTGCCAGCAGCGCCAGCACCGGGACTCATTACAATGAGCAGTTCTTC.

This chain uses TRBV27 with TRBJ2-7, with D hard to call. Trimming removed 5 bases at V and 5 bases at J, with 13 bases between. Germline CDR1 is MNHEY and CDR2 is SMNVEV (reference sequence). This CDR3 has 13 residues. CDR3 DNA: TGTGCCAGCAGTCCGCACGGTGGGGACGAGCAGTACTTC. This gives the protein CASSPHGGDEQYF.

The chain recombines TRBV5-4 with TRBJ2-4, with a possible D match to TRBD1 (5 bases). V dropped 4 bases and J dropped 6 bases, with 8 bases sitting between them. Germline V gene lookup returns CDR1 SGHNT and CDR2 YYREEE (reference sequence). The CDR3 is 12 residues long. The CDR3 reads CASSLQGNIQYF. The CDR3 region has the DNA TGTGCCAGCAGCCTTCAGGGAAACATTCAGTACTTC.

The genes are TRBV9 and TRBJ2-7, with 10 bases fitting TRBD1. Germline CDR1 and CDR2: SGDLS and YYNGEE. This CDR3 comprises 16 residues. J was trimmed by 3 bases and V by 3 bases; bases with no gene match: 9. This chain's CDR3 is CASSGPGTGALYEQYF. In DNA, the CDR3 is TGTGCCAGCAGCGGGCCCGGGACAGGGGCCCTCTACGAGCAGTACTTC.

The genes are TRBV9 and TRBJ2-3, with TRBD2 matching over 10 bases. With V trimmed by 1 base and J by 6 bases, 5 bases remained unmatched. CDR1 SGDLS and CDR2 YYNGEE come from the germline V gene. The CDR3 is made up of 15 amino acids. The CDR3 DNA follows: TGTGCCAGCAGCGTACTAGCGGGGGCCCTGGATACGCAGTATTTT. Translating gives CASSVLAGALDTQYF.

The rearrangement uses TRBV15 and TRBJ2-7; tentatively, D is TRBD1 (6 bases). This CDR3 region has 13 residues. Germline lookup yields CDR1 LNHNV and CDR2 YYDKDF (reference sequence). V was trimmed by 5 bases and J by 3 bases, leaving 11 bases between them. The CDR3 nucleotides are TGTGCCACCAGCTTTCCGGGACACTACGAGCAGTACTTC. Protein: CATSFPGHYEQYF.

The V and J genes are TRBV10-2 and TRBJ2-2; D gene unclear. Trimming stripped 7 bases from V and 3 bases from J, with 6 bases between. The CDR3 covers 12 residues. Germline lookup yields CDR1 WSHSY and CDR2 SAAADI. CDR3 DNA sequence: TGCGCCAGCATCGCGGACACCGGGGAGCTGTTTTTT. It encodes CASIADTGELFF.

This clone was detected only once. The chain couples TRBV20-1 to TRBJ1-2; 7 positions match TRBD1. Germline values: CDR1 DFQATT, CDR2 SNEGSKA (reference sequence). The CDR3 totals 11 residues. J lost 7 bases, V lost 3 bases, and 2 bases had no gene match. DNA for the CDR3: TGCAGTGCTAGGGACAGGAGTGGCTACACCTTC. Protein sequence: CSARDRSGYTF.

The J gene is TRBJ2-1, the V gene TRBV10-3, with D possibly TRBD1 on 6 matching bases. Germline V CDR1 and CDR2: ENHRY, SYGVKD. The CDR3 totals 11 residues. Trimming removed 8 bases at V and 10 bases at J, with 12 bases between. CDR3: CAIQEGVEQFF. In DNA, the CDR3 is TGTGCCATCCAAGAGGGGGTCGAGCAGTTCTTC.

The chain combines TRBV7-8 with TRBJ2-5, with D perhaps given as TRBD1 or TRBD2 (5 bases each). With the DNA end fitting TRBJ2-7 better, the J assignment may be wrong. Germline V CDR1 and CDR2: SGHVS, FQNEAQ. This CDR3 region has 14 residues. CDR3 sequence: CASRLDGTSYEQYF. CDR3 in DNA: TGTGCCAGCAGACTCGACGGGACCTCCTACGAGCAGTACTTC.

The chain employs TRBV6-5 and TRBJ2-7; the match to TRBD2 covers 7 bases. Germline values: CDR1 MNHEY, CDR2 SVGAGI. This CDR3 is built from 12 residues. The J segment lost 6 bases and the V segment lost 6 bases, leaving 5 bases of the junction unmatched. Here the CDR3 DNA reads TGTGCCAGCAGCATGACGGGAGGCGAGCAGTACTTC. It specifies CASSMTGGEQYF.

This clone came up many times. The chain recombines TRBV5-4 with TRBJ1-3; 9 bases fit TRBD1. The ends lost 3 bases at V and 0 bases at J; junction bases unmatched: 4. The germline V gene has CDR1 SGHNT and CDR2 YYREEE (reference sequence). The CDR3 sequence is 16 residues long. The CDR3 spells CASSSGTGSSGNTIYF. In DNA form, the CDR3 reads TGTGCCAGCAGCTCCGGGACAGGGTCCTCTGGAAACACCATATATTTT.

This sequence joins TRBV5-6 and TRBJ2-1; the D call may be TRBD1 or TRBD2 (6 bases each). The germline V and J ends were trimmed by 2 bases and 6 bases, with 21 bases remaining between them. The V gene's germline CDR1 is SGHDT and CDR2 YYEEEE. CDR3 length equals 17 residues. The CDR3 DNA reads TGTGCCAGCAGCTTTACCGGGGGCCTCGCCCCGGGCAATGAGCAGTTCTTC. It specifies CASSFTGGLAPGNEQFF.

CDR3 nucleotides: TGTGCCAGCAGCCCAAGCGGGGGGGCGGCAGATACGCAGTATTTT. Translating gives CASSPSGGAADTQYF. V usage is TRBV7-9 and J usage is TRBJ2-3, with 10 nucleotides matching TRBD2. Losses at the gene ends were 5 bases for V and 4 bases for J; bases not matched to a gene: 6. In germline, CDR1 is SEHNR, CDR2 FQNEAQ (reference sequence). CDR3 length: 15 residues.

The CDR3 bases are TGTGCCAGCAGTACTCGGGACAGGCCTAACAATGAGCAGTTCTTC. This encodes CASSTRDRPNNEQFF. V and J are TRBV6-1 and TRBJ2-1; TRBD1 matches at 8 bases. The CDR3 is made up of 15 amino acids. After removal of 5 bases from V and 5 bases from J, the junction contained 8 bases not matched to a gene. Germline CDR1 reads MNHNS; CDR2 reads SASEGT.

As DNA, the CDR3 is TGCGCCAGCAATATACCAGCGGGAGCGACAGATACGCAGTATTTT. It is translated as CASNIPAGATDTQYF. This chain links TRBV10-2 with TRBJ2-3; 8 bases are shared with TRBD2. V trimming: 7 bases; J trimming: 3 bases; junction bases outside the gene matches: 9. CDR1 WSHSY and CDR2 SAAADI come from the germline V gene. The CDR3 has 15 amino acids.

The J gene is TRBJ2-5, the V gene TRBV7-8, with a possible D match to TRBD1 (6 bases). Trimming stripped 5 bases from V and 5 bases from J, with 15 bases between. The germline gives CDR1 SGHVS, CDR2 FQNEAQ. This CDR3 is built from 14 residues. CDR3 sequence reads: CASSVALRGETQYF. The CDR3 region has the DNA TGTGCCAGCAGCGTCGCCCTTAGGGGGGAGACCCAGTACTTC.